The present TCR beta chain was sequenced within a study of blood T cell repertoires in COVID-19. After removal of 5 bases from V and 5 bases from J, the junction contained 12 bases not matched to a gene. Germline loops: CDR1 KGHDR, CDR2 SFDVKD. This CDR3 is 17 amino acids long. This clone was seen at least ten times. The method was immunoSEQ multiplex PCR; TCRdb's version includes in-frame clones alone and lacks a portion of them. The data show around 70,000 clones, around 90% seen once. The sequence was obtained from a human donor in a cohort sampled during active COVID-19. The material sequenced was peripheral blood. This sequence joins TRBV24-1 and TRBJ2-2; 8 bases are a match to TRBD1. The DNA of the CDR3 is TGTGCCACCAGTGCCCTCCGGCAGGGGGCGGGGACCGGGGAGCTGTTTTTT. Protein sequence: CATSALRQGAGTGELFF.